This T cell receptor (beta chain) originates from a study of OX40 agonist ivuxolimab in advanced cancers. Looking at the study overall: Every 2 weeks, patients got intravenous ivuxolimab at one of six dose levels (0.01-10 mg/kg). A mean age of about 59 years, range about 20 to 79, was recorded, and over 65% were male. Study outcomes and limitations: With doses of 0.1 to 3.0 mg/kg, CD4+ and CD8+ blood T cells had undergone clonal expansion by week 6.

The table lists this clone with a count of one. The antigen remains unidentified. In the same sample, other DNA sequences code for this CDR3. Method: immunoSEQ multiplex PCR; TCRdb's copy keeps in-frame clones and lacks some. Here the sample spans tens of thousands of clones, 70% to 90% being singletons. Blood samples were obtained at baseline, cycle 4 day 1, and cycle 7 day 1. Trimming left V 1 base short and J 7 bases short, with 8 bases between. There are 13 residues in the CDR3. Germline values: CDR1 MNHNS, CDR2 SASEGT. This material consisted of CD4+ or CD8+ T cells sorted from blood, taken in a trial of the OX40 agonist ivuxolimab. This sequence was found in an adult with an advanced solid tumor such as melanoma, head and neck, liver or kidney cancer. The rearrangement uses TRBV6-1 and TRBJ2-4, with a tentative D call TRBD2 (6 bases). This CDR3 reads CASSEVRGNIQYF. CDR3 in DNA: TGTGCCAGCAGTGAAGTCCGGGGGAACATTCAGTACTTC.